The present T cell receptor (beta chain) was sequenced within a study of T cells after yellow fever vaccination (dated by TCRdb to between 2019 and 2020). Regarding the complete study: The SMART-Seq v4 Ultra Low Input RNA kit was used to prepare libraries from fractions with low cell numbers. Blood was collected at multiple timepoints before and after primary and secondary immunization, and bulk PBMC replicates and cell subsets were isolated. Bulk TCR alpha and beta repertoires were sequenced longitudinally to track T-cell clones before and after primary and booster YFV17D yellow fever vaccination. The cohort comprised two healthy male donors, one aged 18 to 29 and one aged 30 to 40 years. Overall study outcomes, separate from this receptor: Computational filtering was required because FACS-sorted repertoires could contain abundant contaminating clonotypes from the bulk population. Compared with the primary T-cell response, the secondary T-cell response was weaker but faster, peaking on day 5 rather than day 15. The study included only two donors, which limits how far the findings can be generalized. A small share of clonotypes occurred in both CD4 and CD8 compartments, likely arising from convergent recombination. After the booster, most of the clones that had expanded following primary vaccination were detected again (roughly 97% of CD4 and 88% of CD8), which suggests that memory was broadly maintained.

TCR cDNA was synthesized by 5'RACE template switching, through which a universal primer site and unique molecular identifiers were introduced. cDNA synthesis was primed from both the TCR alpha and TCR beta constant segments. Library amplification used two PCR steps, and the second PCR step added sample barcodes and sequencing adapters. Sequencing of libraries was done on Illumina HiSeq 2500 (2x100 bp) or NovaSeq (2x150 bp). The published analysis was carried out like this. MIGEC handled demultiplexing of reads and collapsing into UMI consensus sequences, while MiXCR performed V(D)J alignment. Vaccine-responding clonotypes were defined with edgeR using replicate PBMC samples, requiring FDR below 0.01 and a log2 fold change above 5 up to day 15. Bulk clonotypes were assigned CD4 or CD8 identity according to which sequenced CD4 or CD8 repertoire held them at higher abundance. TCRdb ran its own pipeline on the public reads, namely fastp trimming at Q25 and MiXCR clone calling, and kept in-frame beta chains. Every entry covers one CDR3 protein and lists the most common genes and DNA from its rows. It is TCRdb's table, rather than the study itself, that gives the V and J calls and clone size. The sample table lists about 350,000 distinct CDR3 sequences, 11% of them with a count of one. The ten largest clones take up roughly a sixth of the sample.

V is reduced by 2 bases and J by 7 bases, leaving a spacing of 11 bases between them. Its CDR3 holds 13 amino acids, cysteine through phenylalanine. Left in the record is the CDR3 DNA by itself, 39 bases read in frame from the first base. As for this clonotype: What antigen it recognizes has not been identified. No much larger clonotype is one base removed from it; base qualities were not supplied.

The treatment or condition label, as the study defines it: live attenuated yellow fever vaccine strain. At every blood-draw timepoint, two biological replicates of bulk PBMCs were collected. PBMCs were isolated from peripheral blood using a standard Ficoll-Paque protocol. TriZol was used to extract RNA from bulk PBMCs, from CD4 and CD8 fractions, and from dextramer-positive and dextramer-negative fractions. Specimen: PBMCs, collected on the day of the first yellow fever vaccination. This chain joins TRBV12-3 or TRBV12-4 to TRBJ1-2; no D gene call is confident. The TCR comes from a man aged 18 to 29 who received the YFV17D yellow fever vaccine. Here the CDR3 is given as CASSLQSRAGYTF. The nucleotides are TGTGCCAGCAGTTTACAATCGAGGGCTGGCTACACCTTC.